These 2 T cell receptor beta chains originate from one sample sequenced in a study of shared clonotypes between healthy human individuals. Sequencing used immunoSEQ multiplex PCR; TCRdb keeps in-frame clones, though not all of them. The data contain about 2.3 million clones, around 93% of them singletons. The specimen sequenced was naive CD4+ T cells from PBMCs. The subset denotes: CD45RA+ positively selected. These receptors were collected from a man aged 18 to 30 in good health. Some clones in this sample may be carry-over from other donors' samples.

This clone was counted a single time. CDR3 protein: CASSVGSLNYGYTF. CDR3 bases: TGTGCCAGCAGCGTAGGCTCACTAAACTATGGCTACACCTTC. The rearrangement links TRBV9 to TRBJ1-2; D is uncertain. Trimming removed 0 bases from V and 2 bases from J, with 8 bases in between. The germline gives CDR1 SGDLS, CDR2 YYNGEE. The CDR3 extends over 14 amino acids.

This clone was seen once. The gene calls are TRBV19 and TRBJ1-2; 7 bases are shared with TRBD1. Germline CDR1 and CDR2: LNHDA and SQIVND (reference sequence). V shed 3 bases and J 7 bases; nucleotides not matched to a gene: 8. CDR3 length: 14 amino acids. CDR3 in amino acids: CASSMGQGVSGYTF. In DNA form, the CDR3 reads TGTGCCAGTAGTATGGGGCAGGGGGTGAGTGGCTACACCTTC.